The 27 T cell receptor beta chains below all came from one sample that was sequenced in a study of blood T cell repertoires in COVID-19 (dated by TCRdb to the early 2020s). The method behind the library was the immunoSEQ multiplex PCR assay. Not all clones reach the TCRdb copy of this immuneACCESS table, which keeps in-frame sequences only. Checked studies attribute under half of the gap to unresolved V genes and leave the rest unexplained. For this sample there are approximately 100,000 clones; over 70% appear just once. The top ten hold around 16% of the sample. The specimen sequenced was peripheral blood. The receptors were gathered from a man aged 45 to 65 with acute or convalescent COVID-19.

This rearrangement joins TRBV6-5 to TRBJ1-1, with D possibly being TRBD1 (6 bases). This CDR3 has 15 amino acids. Trimming took off 0 bases at V and 4 bases at J, with 12 bases between the two ends. Germline assignment: CDR1 MNHEY and CDR2 SVGAGI. The CDR3 reads CASSYSAGVSTEAFF. The CDR3 nucleotides read TGTGCCAGCAGTTACTCAGCAGGGGTTAGCACTGAAGCTTTCTTT.

The chain combines TRBV7-2 with TRBJ2-2; 8 nucleotides line up with TRBD1. V trimming: 5 bases; J trimming: 5 bases; junction bases outside the gene matches: 4. The germline gives CDR1 SGHTA, CDR2 FQGNSA. The CDR3 has 14 amino acids. The CDR3 sequence is CASSAGGRTGELFF. The CDR3 DNA reads TGTGCCAGCAGCGCAGGGGGCAGGACCGGGGAGCTGTTTTTT. The whole variable domain, remainder taken from reference TRBV7-2 and TRBJ2-2, is GAGVSQSPSNKVTEKGKDVELRCDPISGHTALYWYRQSLGQGLEFLIYFQGNSAPDKSGLPSDRFSAERTGGSVSTLTIQRTQQEDSAVYLCASSAGGRTGELFFGEGSRLTVL.

The V gene is TRBV19, the J gene TRBJ2-1, with 12 bases fitting TRBD2. Germline assignment: CDR1 LNHDA and CDR2 SQIVND (reference sequence). V was clipped by 4 bases and J by 1 base; unmatched bases: 5. This CDR3 has 17 amino acids. CDR3 in amino acids: CASSTRTSGISYNEQFF. The CDR3, as DNA: TGTGCCAGTAGTACCAGGACTAGCGGGATTTCCTACAATGAGCAGTTCTTC.

The chain has TRBV5-4 and TRBJ1-5; 8 bases align to TRBD1. CDR1 and CDR2 (germline): SGHNT, YYREEE (reference sequence). The trim removed 1 base at V and 3 bases at J, leaving 3 bases unmatched. The CDR3 has 15 residues. Here the CDR3 DNA reads TGTGCCAGCAGCTTGCAGGGGGCCCTCAATCAGCCCCAGCATTTT. Residues: CASSLQGALNQPQHF.

The chain joins TRBV5-1 to TRBJ2-1; D is undetermined. This CDR3 is 16 amino acids long. CDR1 SGHRS and CDR2 YFSETQ come from the germline V gene. V was pared by 0 bases and J by 0 bases, with 10 bases between. CDR3 region: CASSLGAGSSYNEQFF. CDR3 in DNA: TGCGCCAGCAGCTTGGGGGCCGGAAGCTCCTACAATGAGCAGTTCTTC. Full variable domain (missing parts from reference TRBV5-1 and TRBJ2-1): KAGVTQTPRYLIKTRGQQVTLSCSPISGHRSVSWYQQTPGQGLQFLFEYFSETQRNKGNFPGRFSGRQFSNSRSEMNVSTLELGDSALYLCASSLGAGSSYNEQFFGPGTRLTVL.

The rearrangement links TRBV2 to TRBJ2-1; D gene uncertain. Looked up from germline, CDR1 is SNHLY and CDR2 is FYNNEI. There are 11 residues in the CDR3. The V and J ends lost 2 bases and 9 bases respectively, with 5 bases between them. The DNA of the CDR3 is TGTGCCAGCAGTGAACCGGGTGAGCAGTTCTTC. This codes for CASSEPGEQFF.

CDR3 region: CAWSVLAGDPDTQYF. The CDR3 DNA reads as TGTGCCTGGAGTGTACTAGCGGGAGACCCAGATACGCAGTATTTT. The V and J genes are TRBV30 and TRBJ2-3, with 11 bases identical to TRBD2. After removal of 0 bases from V and 4 bases from J, the junction contained 3 bases not matched to a gene. Looked up from germline, CDR1 is GTSNPN and CDR2 is SVGIG (reference sequence). The CDR3 length is 15 residues.

J is TRBJ1-1 and V is TRBV15; no definite D call. The germline V gene has CDR1 LNHNV and CDR2 YYDKDF (reference sequence). The V end lost 0 bases, the J end lost 8 bases, and 7 bases lay between the germline ends. The CDR3 covers 12 residues. Written as DNA, the CDR3 is TGTGCCACCAGCAGAGATCAACAGGAAGCTTTCTTT. This sequence encodes CATSRDQQEAFF.

The J gene is TRBJ1-1, the V gene TRBV27; no reliable D call. Trimming took 3 bases from V and 1 from J, leaving 12 bases between them. The length of the CDR3 is 15 residues. Germline V gene data show CDR1 as MNHEY and CDR2 as SMNVEV (reference sequence). CDR3 protein: CASSLRRAPNTEAFF. In nucleotides, the CDR3 is TGTGCCAGCAGTTTGAGGAGGGCGCCGAACACTGAAGCTTTCTTT.

This chain uses TRBV7-9 with TRBJ2-1; 7 positions match TRBD1. V trimming: 1 base; J trimming: 5 bases; junction bases outside the gene matches: 5. The CDR3 is 15 residues long. CDR1 is SEHNR, CDR2 FQNEAQ, per germline (reference sequence). CDR3 amino acids: CASSLGDSKDNEQFF. In nucleotides, the CDR3 is TGTGCCAGCAGCTTAGGGGACAGCAAGGACAATGAGCAGTTCTTC.

The chain combines TRBV19 with TRBJ1-1; 7 bases agree with TRBD1. V lost 5 bases, J lost 7 bases, and 4 bases stayed unmatched. The CDR3 has 12 residues. Germline CDR1 and CDR2: LNHDA and SQIVND (reference sequence). The DNA of the CDR3 is TGTGCCAGTAGTTCCACAGGGGTTGAAGCTTTCTTT. Translation: CASSSTGVEAFF.

V gene TRBV30 combines with J gene TRBJ2-3; TRBD2 matches at 8 bases. The trim removed 2 bases at V and 0 bases at J, leaving 7 bases unmatched. Germline V gene data show CDR1 as GTSNPN and CDR2 as SVGIG (reference sequence). CDR3 size: 16 residues. In nucleotides, the CDR3 is TGTGCCTGGAGTAGTTGGCGGGAGGTCAGCACAGATACGCAGTATTTT. It yields the protein CAWSSWREVSTDTQYF.

This clone showed up just once. The V call is TRBV6-4, the J call TRBJ2-3; 10 positions match TRBD2. This CDR3 is 16 amino acids long. The V and J ends lost 3 bases and 4 bases, in that order; junction bases with no gene match: 7. CDR1 and CDR2 (germline): MRHNA, SNTAGT. The CDR3 region has the DNA TGTGCCAGCAGTGAGTCTAGCGGGAGTTGGGCAGATACGCAGTATTTT. The encoded protein is CASSESSGSWADTQYF.

The table lists this clone with a few counts. V gene TRBV5-5 combines with J gene TRBJ1-6; D unresolved. Deletions cut 4 bases from V and 7 bases from J, with 15 bases between. In germline, CDR1 is SGHKS, CDR2 YYEKEE (reference sequence). The CDR3 sequence is 15 residues long. The CDR3, as DNA: TGTGCCAGCAGCGCCACGGGAGTTACAAATTCACCCCTCCACTTT. The encoded protein is CASSATGVTNSPLHF.

The chain links TRBV27 to TRBJ1-5, with D unclear. Germline V gene sequence: CDR1 MNHEY, CDR2 SMNVEV (reference sequence). The V gene lost 3 bases and the J gene lost 9 bases, with 18 bases spanning the gap. The CDR3 is made up of 15 amino acids. The CDR3 DNA sequence: TGTGCCAGCAGTTTTTCACCGGGGTCCGAGGGGCCCCAGCATTTT. It specifies CASSFSPGSEGPQHF.

In its sample, this clone was seen once. The chain joins TRBV6-5 to TRBJ2-1; possible D gene TRBD2, 6 bases. This CDR3 is 15 amino acids long. The V gene's germline CDR1 is MNHEY and CDR2 SVGAGI. The V end lost 8 bases, the J end lost 0 bases, and 14 bases lay between the germline ends. DNA of the CDR3: TGTGCCAGCGGCCAGCGGAGGGGCTCCTACAATGAGCAGTTCTTC. Translating it yields CASGQRRGSYNEQFF.

The chain has TRBV12-5 and TRBJ1-4; 7 nucleotides match TRBD1. The V and J ends lost 2 bases and 3 bases, in that order; junction bases with no gene match: 3. From germline, CDR1 is LGHNT and CDR2 FRNRAP. The CDR3 length is 15 residues. CDR3 amino acids: CASGLLRGSNEKLFF. Here the CDR3 DNA reads TGTGCTAGTGGTTTGCTCAGGGGGTCTAATGAAAAACTGTTTTTT.

The sample holds one count of this clone. This chain connects TRBV19 to TRBJ2-1, with 9 bases matching TRBD2. The CDR3 covers 17 residues. The trim removed 0 bases at V and 5 bases at J, leaving 8 bases unmatched. From germline, CDR1 is LNHDA and CDR2 SQIVND (reference sequence). The chain's CDR3 is CASSIDGAGGPNNEQFF. As DNA, the CDR3 is TGTGCCAGTAGTATAGATGGGGCGGGAGGGCCTAACAATGAGCAGTTCTTC.

The chain carries TRBV30 and TRBJ2-3; D is possibly TRBD2 (5 bases). Trimming left V 2 bases short and J 3 bases short, with 9 bases between. Germline assignment: CDR1 GTSNPN and CDR2 SVGIG (reference sequence). The CDR3 is 13 amino acids. CDR3 DNA sequence: TGTGCCTGGAGTTCGGGATCTACAGATACGCAGTATTTT. It is translated as CAWSSGSTDTQYF. Filled out from reference TRBV30 and TRBJ2-3, the complete variable domain reads SQTIHQWPATLVQPVGSPLSLECTVEGTSNPNLYWYRQAAGRGLQLLFYSVGIGQISSEVPQNLSASRPQDRQFILSSKKLLLSDSGFYLCAWSSGSTDTQYFGPGTRLTVL.

The chain employs TRBV4-1 and TRBJ2-1; the match to TRBD2 covers 9 bases. Germline CDR1 is MGHRA and CDR2 is YSYEKL. The CDR3 consists of 17 residues. Losses at the gene ends were 1 base for V and 0 bases for J; bases not matched to a gene: 4. The CDR3 spells CASSQAAGGSSYNEQFF. CDR3 sequence (DNA): TGCGCCAGCAGCCAAGCGGCGGGAGGGAGCTCCTACAATGAGCAGTTCTTC.

This clone was found once. This rearrangement joins TRBV24-1 to TRBJ1-2; 7 nucleotides line up with TRBD1. J gave up 8 bases and V 4 bases, and 9 bases lay outside the gene matches. Germline CDR1 reads KGHDR; CDR2 reads SFDVKD. The CDR3 is made up of 14 amino acids. The CDR3 sequence is CATSDHRQGGGYTF. As DNA, the CDR3 is TGTGCCACCAGTGACCATAGACAGGGCGGCGGCTACACCTTC.

V usage is TRBV4-2 and J usage is TRBJ1-1; 11 positions agree with TRBD1. The CDR3 extends over 19 amino acids. CDR1 LGHNA and CDR2 YNFKEQ come from the germline V gene. The V gene end was trimmed by 0 bases and the J gene end by 4 bases; junction bases not matched to a gene: 13. As DNA, the CDR3 is TGTGCCAGCAGCCAAGAAGCGGGACAGGGGGTACGGAGTGTCACTGAAGCTTTCTTT. The encoded protein is CASSQEAGQGVRSVTEAFF.

The chain recombines TRBV19 with TRBJ1-1; D is uncertain. Per germline, CDR1 LNHDA and CDR2 SQIVND (reference sequence). The CDR3 extends over 13 amino acids. The V end was cut by 5 bases, the J end by 0 bases, with 7 bases between. This CDR3 is CASSRGLNTEAFF. The DNA of the CDR3 is TGTGCCAGTAGTCGAGGGTTGAACACTGAAGCTTTCTTT.

V usage is TRBV11-3 and J usage is TRBJ1-4; a possible D gene is TRBD1 (6 bases). The CDR3 is 15 residues long. CDR1 is SGHNT, CDR2 YENEEA, per germline. The ends were cut back, 5 bases at V and 7 bases at J, with 17 bases in the middle. CDR3 loop: CASSLGQTDVEKLFF. Here the CDR3 DNA reads TGTGCCAGCAGCCTTGGACAGACCGACGTTGAAAAACTGTTTTTT.

The genes are TRBV28 and TRBJ2-7; weak D call: TRBD2 (6 bases). The CDR3 contains 18 residues. Germline V gene data show CDR1 as MDHEN and CDR2 as SYDVKM. The V gene lost 5 bases and the J gene lost 3 bases, with 26 bases spanning the gap. The CDR3 here is CASSLHYLPGRGGYEQYF. Here the CDR3 DNA reads TGTGCCAGCAGTCTACATTACCTCCCGGGACGGGGAGGCTACGAGCAGTACTTC.

This sequence joins TRBV11-3 and TRBJ2-7, with unresolved D. Germline V gene lookup returns CDR1 SGHNT and CDR2 YENEEA. V was pared by 1 base and J by 0 bases, with 7 bases between. The CDR3 is 14 residues long. The DNA of the CDR3 is TGTGCCAGCAGCTTAGTACGGAGCTCCTACGAGCAGTACTTC. This sequence encodes CASSLVRSSYEQYF. Looking up the rest from reference TRBV11-3 and TRBJ2-7 gives the full variable domain: EAGVVQSPRYKIIEKKQPVAFWCNPISGHNTLYWYLQNLGQGPELLIRYENEEAVDDSQLPKDRFSAERLKGVDSTLKIQPAELGDSAVYLCASSLVRSSYEQYFGPGTRLTVT.

The V gene is TRBV5-5, the J gene TRBJ2-5, with 7 bases lining up with TRBD2. CDR1 SGHKS and CDR2 YYEKEE come from the germline V gene (reference sequence). V was pared by 4 bases and J by 3 bases, with 3 bases of the junction left unmatched. This CDR3 has 13 amino acids. The CDR3 bases are TGTGCCAGCAGCCCCCTAGCGGAAGAGACCCAGTACTTC. Translation gives CASSPLAEETQYF.